The 29 T cell receptor beta chains reported below all come from one sample, sequenced in a study of shared clonotypes between healthy human individuals. Sequenced by immunoSEQ multiplex PCR; TCRdb stores in-frame clones only, minus some. The sample shows about 2.5 million clones, around 92% of them seen only once. Sequencing was done on a sample of naive CD4+ T cells from PBMCs. Stated subset: CD45RA+ positively selected. These receptors all come from a young man in good health. Some clones in this sample may be carry-over from other donors' samples.

The V and J genes are TRBV7-3 and TRBJ1-2; the D gene is possibly TRBD1 (6 bases). Germline CDR1 and CDR2: SGHTA and FQGTGA. The length of the CDR3 is 12 residues. V lost 8 bases to trimming and J lost 8 bases, with 15 bases between them. For the CDR3, the DNA is TGTGCCAGCTCGGCAGGGGAGGGAGGCTACACCTTC. Protein sequence: CASSAGEGGYTF.

This clone turned up a few times. The chain combines TRBV28 with TRBJ1-1; D gene uncertain. Deletions cut 5 bases from V and 1 base from J, with 11 bases between. CDR1 and CDR2 from the germline V gene are MDHEN and SYDVKM. This CDR3 has 14 residues. The CDR3 nucleotides read TGTGCCAGCAGTCACGGCGGCAGGAACACTGAAGCTTTCTTT. It encodes CASSHGGRNTEAFF.

The chain carries TRBV29-1 and TRBJ2-7; 12 nucleotides agree with TRBD1. Trimming took 3 bases from V and 7 from J; bases not matched to a gene: 4. The CDR3 has 13 amino acids. CDR1 is SQVTM, CDR2 ANQGSEA, per germline. CDR3 DNA: TGCAGCGTTGAGGGACAGGGGGCTGTTGAGCAGTACTTC. Protein product: CSVEGQGAVEQYF.

The rearrangement uses TRBV19 and TRBJ2-1; 12 bases agree with TRBD2. V trimming: 4 bases; J trimming: 5 bases; junction bases outside the gene matches: 9. Looked up from germline, CDR1 is LNHDA and CDR2 is SQIVND (reference sequence). The CDR3 is 17 residues long. The CDR3 DNA is TGTGCCAGTAGTAATTTTTTCGGACTAGCGGGAAACAATGAGCAGTTCTTC. Amino acid sequence: CASSNFFGLAGNNEQFF.

The chain links TRBV7-2 to TRBJ2-7, with 8 bases that match TRBD2. The CDR3 loop spans 16 amino acids. Germline CDR1 SGHTA, CDR2 FQGNSA. The ends lost 5 bases at V and 6 bases at J; junction bases unmatched: 15. CDR3 in amino acids: CASSLTMGLEGLEQYF. CDR3 nucleotides: TGTGCCAGCAGCCTTACTATGGGACTAGAGGGGCTCGAGCAGTACTTC.

CDR3 sequence: CASSPGTSGTGELFF. Written as DNA, the CDR3 is TGTGCCAGCAGCCCAGGGACTAGCGGGACGGGGGAGCTGTTTTTT. This chain connects TRBV11-3 to TRBJ2-2; 13 bases are a match to TRBD2. The CDR3 extends over 15 amino acids. The germline V gene encodes CDR1 SGHNT and CDR2 YENEEA. V dropped 5 bases and J dropped 8; count of bases not matched to a gene: 5. The variable domain in full, with the rest retrieved from reference TRBV11-3 and TRBJ2-2, is EAGVVQSPRYKIIEKKQPVAFWCNPISGHNTLYWYLQNLGQGPELLIRYENEEAVDDSQLPKDRFSAERLKGVDSTLKIQPAELGDSAVYLCASSPGTSGTGELFFGEGSRLTVL.

With respect to this clone: The sample contains more than one DNA sequence encoding this CDR3. This chain's CDR3 is CASSPGQGLQETQYF. In nucleotides, the CDR3 is TGTGCCAGCAGCCCAGGGCAGGGGCTCCAAGAGACCCAGTACTTC. The chain recombines TRBV7-9 with TRBJ2-5; TRBD1 is a possible D gene (6 bases). V was cut by 5 bases and J by 1 base, with 14 bases left in between. This CDR3 has 15 amino acids. Germline assignment: CDR1 SEHNR and CDR2 FQNEAQ (reference sequence).

The J gene is TRBJ2-1, the V gene TRBV18; D not resolved. Trimming took off 5 bases at V and 12 bases at J, with 14 bases between the two ends. Germline CDR1 is KGHSH and CDR2 is LQKENI. This CDR3 has 12 residues. CDR3 region: CASSTNEKGQFF. In DNA form, the CDR3 reads TGTGCCAGCTCAACAAATGAAAAGGGGCAGTTCTTC.

The chain employs TRBV23-1 and TRBJ2-5; 7 bases fit TRBD2. TRBV23-1 is an ORF; its function is uncertain. V lost 9 bases and J lost 5; bases outside the gene matches: 3. This CDR3 contains 11 residues. CDR3 loop: CARWGGETQYF. The CDR3 bases are TGCGCCAGATGGGGAGGGGAGACCCAGTACTTC.

The genes are TRBV2 and TRBJ2-7; D uncertain. The CDR3 is 15 amino acids. V dropped 8 bases and J dropped 5 bases, with 22 bases sitting between them. CDR1 and CDR2 (germline): SNHLY, FYNNEI. The CDR3 sequence is CASVKPTPTTNEQYF. As DNA, the CDR3 is TGTGCCAGCGTCAAACCGACCCCTACGACGAACGAGCAGTACTTC.

This sequence joins TRBV27 and TRBJ2-7; no definite D call. The CDR3 spans 14 residues. The germline V gene encodes CDR1 MNHEY and CDR2 SMNVEV (reference sequence). With 8 bases removed from V and 2 bases from J, the gap between germline ends came to 16 bases. CDR3 region: CASRPSPLAYEQYF. Written as DNA, the CDR3 is TGTGCCAGCCGCCCGAGCCCCCTAGCCTACGAGCAGTACTTC.

This clone was seen just once. The CDR3 is CASSLYVLAGGVNEQFF. As DNA, the CDR3 is TGTGCCAGCAGCTTATATGTCTTAGCGGGAGGAGTCAATGAGCAGTTCTTC. This rearrangement joins TRBV11-2 to TRBJ2-1, with 10 positions matching TRBD2. Germline assignment: CDR1 SGHAT and CDR2 FQNNGV. Germline trimming cut 2 bases from V and 6 bases from J; bases unmatched to any gene: 10. The CDR3 is 17 residues long.

This clone turned up a few times. Other DNA sequences in this sample translate to the same CDR3. The CDR3 here is CASGTGELFF. In DNA form, the CDR3 reads TGTGCCAGCGGAACCGGGGAGCTGTTTTTT. The V call is TRBV28, the J call TRBJ2-2; no reliable D call. Germline assignment: CDR1 MDHEN and CDR2 SYDVKM. V gave up 8 bases and J gave up 5 bases, with 3 bases separating them. This CDR3 has 10 residues.

The chain recombines TRBV28 with TRBJ2-3; D not resolved. V gave up 3 bases and J gave up 0 bases, with 16 bases separating them. The CDR3 sequence is 17 residues long. Germline V lookup: CDR1 MDHEN, CDR2 SYDVKM. CDR3 region: CASSFGSRFRSTDTQYF. The CDR3 DNA reads as TGTGCCAGCAGTTTCGGTTCACGGTTCCGTAGCACAGATACGCAGTATTTT.

V is TRBV7-3 and J is TRBJ2-3; D possibly corresponds to TRBD1 (6 bases). Trimming took off 3 bases at V and 2 bases at J, with 12 bases between the two ends. The CDR3 runs to 15 residues. The germline gives CDR1 SGHTA, CDR2 FQGTGA. This chain's CDR3 is CASSLGALPTDTQYF. In DNA, the CDR3 is TGTGCCAGCAGCTTGGGGGCCCTACCCACAGATACGCAGTATTTT.

V is TRBV11-2 and J is TRBJ2-7, with D perhaps TRBD1 (5 bases). The V gene's germline CDR1 is SGHAT and CDR2 FQNNGV. The CDR3 covers 14 residues. V gave up 2 bases and J gave up 1 base, with 9 bases separating them. CDR3 coding DNA: TGTGCCAGCAGCTTACCAGGGTTTTCCTACGAGCAGTACTTC. Protein: CASSLPGFSYEQYF.

In this sample, this clone turned up once. CDR3 sequence (DNA): TGTGCCAGCAGCCAAGATAAGGGGGAGGGTGGAAACACTGAAGCTTTCTTT. Translating gives CASSQDKGEGGNTEAFF. The J gene is TRBJ1-1, the V gene TRBV4-2; the D gene is possibly TRBD1 (6 bases). This CDR3 has 17 residues. The V gene lost 0 bases and the J gene lost 2 bases, with 16 bases spanning the gap. The V gene's germline CDR1 is LGHNA and CDR2 YNFKEQ.

The rearrangement links TRBV7-7 to TRBJ2-3; D call uncertain. Germline assignment: CDR1 SSHAT and CDR2 FNYEAQ (reference sequence). CDR3 length equals 14 residues. Trimming stripped 5 bases from V and 2 bases from J, with 11 bases between. Here the CDR3 reads CASSARTSTDTQYF. In nucleotides, the CDR3 is TGTGCCAGCAGCGCGCGGACCTCCACAGATACGCAGTATTTT.

The chain carries TRBV7-2 and TRBJ2-2; no clear D gene. Trimming took off 0 bases at V and 6 bases at J, with 14 bases between the two ends. This CDR3 has 16 residues. Germline V gene lookup returns CDR1 SGHTA and CDR2 FQGNSA. In nucleotides, the CDR3 is TGTGCCAGCAGCTTAGCCCCAGCAGGACCCTCCGGGGAGCTGTTTTTT. Translation gives CASSLAPAGPSGELFF.

The V call is TRBV7-2, the J call TRBJ2-3; D may be TRBD1 (5 bases). CDR3 length: 17 residues. From germline, CDR1 is SGHTA and CDR2 FQGNSA. The V end was cut by 1 base, the J end by 4 bases, with 18 bases between. CDR3 protein: CASSLGFYTGRADTQYF. CDR3 nucleotide sequence: TGTGCCAGCAGCTTAGGATTTTATACAGGACGAGCAGATACGCAGTATTTT.

V gene TRBV28 combines with J gene TRBJ1-2; D is possibly TRBD1 (6 bases). Germline CDR1 and CDR2: MDHEN and SYDVKM. Trimming cost V 6 bases and J 5 bases, with 19 bases left between them. The CDR3 has 15 amino acids. CDR3 residues: CASSPQGYLWYGYTF. The CDR3 region has the DNA TGTGCCAGCAGCCCCCAGGGGTATTTGTGGTATGGCTACACCTTC.

This clone has only one observation. This chain connects TRBV19 to TRBJ2-7; D might be TRBD1 (6 bases). The V gene lost 7 bases and the J gene lost 4 bases, with 17 bases spanning the gap. The CDR3 totals 14 residues. Germline V gene data show CDR1 as LNHDA and CDR2 as SQIVND (reference sequence). Written as DNA, the CDR3 is TGTGCCAGTACCGAGACAGGAGCATTTTACGAGCAGTACTTC. Amino acids: CASTETGAFYEQYF.

V and J are TRBV19 and TRBJ2-1, with no clear D. The CDR3 is 13 amino acids. V was cut by 3 bases and J by 8 bases, with 11 bases left in between. Germline CDR1 LNHDA, CDR2 SQIVND (reference sequence). The DNA for the CDR3 is TGTGCCAGTAGTATGAGTGAAGTTTATGAGCAGTTCTTC. It translates to CASSMSEVYEQFF.

The rearrangement joins TRBV7-2 to TRBJ2-7, with 11 bases matching TRBD2. V lost 2 bases and J lost 2; bases outside the gene matches: 14. Germline V gene lookup returns CDR1 SGHTA and CDR2 FQGNSA. The CDR3 covers 19 residues. CDR3 bases: TGTGCCAGCAGCTTATTGGGACTAGCGGAGTTTGCGCCAGCCTACGAGCAGTACTTC. This translates into CASSLLGLAEFAPAYEQYF.

The chain is built from TRBV23-1 and TRBJ2-3; D unresolved. TRBV23-1 falls under the ORF class, with uncertain function. This CDR3 has 15 amino acids. V lost 3 bases to trimming and J lost 5 bases, with 15 bases between them. The CDR3 sequence is CASSHDRLLEDTQYF. The CDR3 DNA reads TGCGCCAGCAGTCACGATCGGCTTCTGGAAGATACGCAGTATTTT.

This rearrangement joins TRBV28 to TRBJ1-1, with TRBD1 identical over 7 bases. Germline CDR1 is MDHEN and CDR2 is SYDVKM. The junction had 9 bases not matched to a gene; V was cut back by 3 bases and J by 5 bases. The CDR3 extends over 15 amino acids. CDR3 sequence reads: CASSFRQGIRTEAFF. The CDR3 coding sequence is TGTGCCAGCAGTTTCCGACAGGGAATACGGACTGAAGCTTTCTTT.

V usage is TRBV28 and J usage is TRBJ1-1; D not certain. V lost 1 base and J lost 1, with 10 bases in between. The CDR3 runs to 15 residues. The germline V gene encodes CDR1 MDHEN and CDR2 SYDVKM. The CDR3 region is CASSLYLWKNTEAFF. CDR3 bases: TGTGCCAGCAGTTTATACCTGTGGAAGAACACTGAAGCTTTCTTT.

The J gene is TRBJ1-4, the V gene TRBV29-1, with D perhaps matching TRBD1 (5 bases). Deletions cut 4 bases from V and 7 bases from J, with 13 bases between. The CDR3 has 13 amino acids. Germline CDR1 and CDR2: SQVTM and ANQGSEA. In nucleotides, the CDR3 is TGCAGCGTTGTCGGGACCGGCGGTGAAAAACTGTTTTTT. Protein: CSVVGTGGEKLFF.

Worth noting for this clone: The same CDR3 also results from other DNA sequences found in this sample. V usage is TRBV15 and J usage is TRBJ2-7; D unresolved. Trimming shortened V by 0 bases and J by 3 bases, and 6 bases separated the two germline ends. Looked up from germline, CDR1 is LNHNV and CDR2 is YYDKDF (reference sequence). The CDR3 spans 13 residues. CDR3 region: CATSRDPSYEQYF. As DNA, the CDR3 is TGTGCCACCAGCAGAGATCCCAGCTACGAGCAGTACTTC.